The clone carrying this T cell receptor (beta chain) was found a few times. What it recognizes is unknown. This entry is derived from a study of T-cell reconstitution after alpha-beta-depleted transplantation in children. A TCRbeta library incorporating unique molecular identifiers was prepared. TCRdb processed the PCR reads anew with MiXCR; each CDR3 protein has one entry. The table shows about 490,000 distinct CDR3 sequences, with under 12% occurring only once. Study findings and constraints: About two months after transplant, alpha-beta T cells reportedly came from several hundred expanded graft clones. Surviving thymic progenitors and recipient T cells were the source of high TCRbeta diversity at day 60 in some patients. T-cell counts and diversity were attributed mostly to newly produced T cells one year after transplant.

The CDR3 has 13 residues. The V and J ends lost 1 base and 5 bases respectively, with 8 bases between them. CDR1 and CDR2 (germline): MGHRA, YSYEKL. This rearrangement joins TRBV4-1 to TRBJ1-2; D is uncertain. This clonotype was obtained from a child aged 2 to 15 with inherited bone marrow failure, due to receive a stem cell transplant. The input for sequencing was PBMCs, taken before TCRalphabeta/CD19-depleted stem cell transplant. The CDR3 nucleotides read TGCGCCAGCAGCCAAGCACCCCGATATGGCTACACCTTC. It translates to CASSQAPRYGYTF.